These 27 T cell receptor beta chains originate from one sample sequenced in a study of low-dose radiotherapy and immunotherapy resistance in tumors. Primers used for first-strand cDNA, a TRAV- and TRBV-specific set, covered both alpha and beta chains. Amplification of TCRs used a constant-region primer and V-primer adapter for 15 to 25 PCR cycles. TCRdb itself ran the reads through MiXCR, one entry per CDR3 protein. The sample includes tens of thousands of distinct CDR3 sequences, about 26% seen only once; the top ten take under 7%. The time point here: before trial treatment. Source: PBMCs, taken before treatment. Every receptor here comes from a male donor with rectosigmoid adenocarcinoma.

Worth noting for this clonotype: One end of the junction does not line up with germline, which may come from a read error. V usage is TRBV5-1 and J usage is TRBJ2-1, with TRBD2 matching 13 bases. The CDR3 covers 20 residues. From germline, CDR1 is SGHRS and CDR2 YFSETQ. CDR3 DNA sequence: TGCGCCAGCAGCTCAGTAGGGACTAGCGGGAAATGGGAGTTTTTCAATGAGGAGTTCTTC. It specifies CASSSVGTSGKWEFFNEEFF.

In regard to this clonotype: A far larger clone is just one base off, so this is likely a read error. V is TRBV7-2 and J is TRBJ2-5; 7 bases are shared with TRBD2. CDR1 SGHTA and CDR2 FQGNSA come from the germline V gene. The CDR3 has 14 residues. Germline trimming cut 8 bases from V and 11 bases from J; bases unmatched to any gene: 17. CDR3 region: CASARGSSYNEQYF. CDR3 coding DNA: TGTGCCAGCGCGCGGGGGAGCTCCTACAATGAGCAGTACTTC.

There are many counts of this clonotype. CDR3 sequence: CASSLLAGAHSTSYEQYF. CDR3 sequence (DNA): TGCGCCAGCAGCTTGCTAGCGGGGGCCCACTCGACTTCCTACGAGCAGTACTTC. The chain has TRBV5-1 and TRBJ2-7; 10 bases are shared with TRBD2. CDR1 SGHRS and CDR2 YFSETQ come from the germline V gene. This CDR3 has 18 amino acids. V shed 1 base and J 1 base; nucleotides not matched to a gene: 11.

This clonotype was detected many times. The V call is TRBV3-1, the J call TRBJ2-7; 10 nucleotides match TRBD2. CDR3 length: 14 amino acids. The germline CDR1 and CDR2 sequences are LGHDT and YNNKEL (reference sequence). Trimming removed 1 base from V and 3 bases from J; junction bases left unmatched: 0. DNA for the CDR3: TGTGCCAGCAGCCAAGGGACTAGCGGCTACGAGCAGTACTTC. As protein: CASSQGTSGYEQYF.

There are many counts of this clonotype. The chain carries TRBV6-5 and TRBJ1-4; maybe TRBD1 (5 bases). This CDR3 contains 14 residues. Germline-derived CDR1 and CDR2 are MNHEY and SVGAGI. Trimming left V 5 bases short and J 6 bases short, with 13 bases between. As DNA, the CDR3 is TGTGCCAGCAGTCCGACCGGGGCGGATGAAAAACTGTTTTTT. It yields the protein CASSPTGADEKLFF.

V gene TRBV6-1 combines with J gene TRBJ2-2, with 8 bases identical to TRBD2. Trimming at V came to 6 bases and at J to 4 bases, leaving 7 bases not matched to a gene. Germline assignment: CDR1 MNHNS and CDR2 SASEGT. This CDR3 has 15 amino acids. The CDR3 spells CASRPGTRVTGELFF. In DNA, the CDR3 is TGTGCCAGCAGGCCCGGGACTAGAGTCACCGGGGAGCTGTTTTTT.

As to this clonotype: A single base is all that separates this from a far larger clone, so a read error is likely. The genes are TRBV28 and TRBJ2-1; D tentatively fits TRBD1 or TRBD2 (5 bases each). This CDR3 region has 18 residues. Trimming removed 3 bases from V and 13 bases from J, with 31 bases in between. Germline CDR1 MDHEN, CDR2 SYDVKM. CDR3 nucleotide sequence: TGTGCCAGCAGTTTTAAGGCGGTTAGTGCGAGGGCCTCAGGGACCCAGTTCTTC. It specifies CASSFKAVSARASGTQFF.

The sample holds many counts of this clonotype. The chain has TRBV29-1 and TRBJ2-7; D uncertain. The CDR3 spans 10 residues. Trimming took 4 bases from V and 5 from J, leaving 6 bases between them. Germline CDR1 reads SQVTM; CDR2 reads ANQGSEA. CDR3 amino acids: CSVAQNEQYF. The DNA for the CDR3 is TGCAGCGTTGCACAGAACGAGCAGTACTTC.

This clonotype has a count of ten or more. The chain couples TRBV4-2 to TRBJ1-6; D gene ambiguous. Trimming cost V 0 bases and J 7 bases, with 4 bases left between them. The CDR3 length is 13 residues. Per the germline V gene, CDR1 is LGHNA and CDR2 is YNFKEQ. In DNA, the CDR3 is TGTGCCAGCAGCCAAGACTGGAATTCACCCCTCCACTTT. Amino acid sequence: CASSQDWNSPLHF.

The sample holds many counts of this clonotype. The CDR3 loop is CASSQVGEQPQHF. The CDR3 nucleotides are TGTGCCAGCAGCCAAGTGGGGGAGCAGCCCCAGCATTTT. The rearrangement links TRBV14 to TRBJ1-5; a possible D gene is TRBD1 (5 bases). The V gene lost 1 base and the J gene lost 7 bases, with 8 bases spanning the gap. The CDR3 is 13 residues long. Germline V CDR1 and CDR2: SGHDN, FVKESK. Variable domain in full (rest from reference TRBV14 and TRBJ1-5): EAGVTQFPSHSVIEKGQTVTLRCDPISGHDNLYWYRRVMGKEIKFLLHFVKESKQDESGMPNNRFLAERTGGTYSTLKVQPAELEDSGVYFCASSQVGEQPQHFGDGTRLSIL.

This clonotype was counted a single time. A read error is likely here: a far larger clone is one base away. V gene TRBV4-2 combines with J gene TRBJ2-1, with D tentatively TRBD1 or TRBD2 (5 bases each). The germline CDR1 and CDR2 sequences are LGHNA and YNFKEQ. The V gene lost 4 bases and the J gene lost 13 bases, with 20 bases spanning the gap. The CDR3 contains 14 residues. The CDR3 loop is CASSLQRGQETQFF. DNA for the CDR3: TGTGCCAGCAGCCTGCAACGGGGCCAAGAGACCCAGTTCTTC.

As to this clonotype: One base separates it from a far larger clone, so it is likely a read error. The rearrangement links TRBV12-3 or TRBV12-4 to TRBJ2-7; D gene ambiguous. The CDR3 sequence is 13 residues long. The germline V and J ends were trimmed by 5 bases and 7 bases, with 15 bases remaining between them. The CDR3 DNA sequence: TGTGCCAGCAGTCCCCACACTGGCAATGAGCAGTACTTC. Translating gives CASSPHTGNEQYF.

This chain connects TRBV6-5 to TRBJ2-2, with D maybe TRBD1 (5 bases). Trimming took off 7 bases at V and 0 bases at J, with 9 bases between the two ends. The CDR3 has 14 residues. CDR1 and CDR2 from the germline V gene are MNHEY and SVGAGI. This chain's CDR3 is CASKAGSNTGELFF. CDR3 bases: TGTGCCAGCAAAGCAGGGTCGAACACCGGGGAGCTGTTTTTT.

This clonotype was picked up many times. The CDR3 here is CASSHPLSKLFF. The CDR3 DNA sequence: TGTGCCAGCAGCCACCCCCTCTCGAAGCTGTTTTTT. The chain carries TRBV12-3 or TRBV12-4 and TRBJ2-2, with D unresolved. The CDR3 loop spans 12 amino acids. With 6 bases removed from V and 12 bases from J, the gap between germline ends came to 14 bases.

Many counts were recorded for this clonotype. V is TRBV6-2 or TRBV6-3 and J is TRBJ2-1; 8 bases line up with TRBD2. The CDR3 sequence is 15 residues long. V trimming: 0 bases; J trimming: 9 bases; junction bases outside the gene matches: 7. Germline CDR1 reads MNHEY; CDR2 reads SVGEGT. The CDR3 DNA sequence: TGTGCCAGCAGTTACTCACCGGGGGGGCAGGTTGAGCAGTTCTTC. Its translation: CASSYSPGGQVEQFF.

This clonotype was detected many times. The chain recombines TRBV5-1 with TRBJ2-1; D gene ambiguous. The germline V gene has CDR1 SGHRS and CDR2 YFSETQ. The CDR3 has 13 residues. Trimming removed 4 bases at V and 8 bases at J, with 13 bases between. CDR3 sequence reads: CASSPRPTDEQFF. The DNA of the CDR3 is TGCGCCAGCAGCCCCAGGCCGACGGATGAGCAGTTCTTC.

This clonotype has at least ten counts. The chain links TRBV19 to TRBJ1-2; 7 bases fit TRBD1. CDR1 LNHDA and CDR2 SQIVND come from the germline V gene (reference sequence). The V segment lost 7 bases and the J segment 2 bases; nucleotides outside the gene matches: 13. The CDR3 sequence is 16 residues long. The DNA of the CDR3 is TGTGCCAGTACCCCCGGACAGGCAAGGGGAAACTATGGCTACACCTTC. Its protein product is CASTPGQARGNYGYTF.

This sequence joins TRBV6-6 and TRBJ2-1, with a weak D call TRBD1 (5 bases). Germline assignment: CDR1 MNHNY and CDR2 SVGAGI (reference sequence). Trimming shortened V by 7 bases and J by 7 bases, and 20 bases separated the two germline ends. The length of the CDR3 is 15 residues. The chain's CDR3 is CASTARQLNRNEQFF. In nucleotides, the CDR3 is TGTGCCAGCACCGCGAGACAGCTAAATCGGAATGAGCAGTTCTTC.

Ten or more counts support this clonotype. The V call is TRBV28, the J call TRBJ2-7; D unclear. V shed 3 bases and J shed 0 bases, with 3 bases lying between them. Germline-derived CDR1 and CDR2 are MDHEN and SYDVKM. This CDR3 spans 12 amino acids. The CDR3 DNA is TGTGCCAGCAGTTTTAGCTCCTACGAGCAGTACTTC. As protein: CASSFSSYEQYF.

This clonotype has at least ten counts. CDR3 sequence: CASSLVRQINTGELFF. Here the CDR3 DNA reads TGTGCCAGCAGCTTAGTGAGGCAGATCAACACCGGGGAGCTGTTTTTT. V and J are TRBV7-2 and TRBJ2-2; D remains unclear. Trimming stripped 1 base from V and 2 bases from J, with 11 bases between. Germline loops: CDR1 SGHTA, CDR2 FQGNSA. This CDR3 is 16 amino acids long. The full variable domain, its missing parts supplied by reference TRBV7-2 and TRBJ2-2, is GAGVSQSPSNKVTEKGKDVELRCDPISGHTALYWYRQSLGQGLEFLIYFQGNSAPDKSGLPSDRFSAERTGGSVSTLTIQRTQQEDSAVYLCASSLVRQINTGELFFGEGSRLTVL.

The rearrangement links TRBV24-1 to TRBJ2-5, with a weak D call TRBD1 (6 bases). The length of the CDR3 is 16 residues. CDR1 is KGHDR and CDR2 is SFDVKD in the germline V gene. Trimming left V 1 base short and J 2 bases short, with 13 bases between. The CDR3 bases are TGTGCCACCAGTGATTTCAGAGGGGGTAATCAAGAGACCCAGTACTTC. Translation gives CATSDFRGGNQETQYF.

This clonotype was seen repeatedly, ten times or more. CDR3 sequence reads: CASGLTGSYGYTF. The CDR3 DNA follows: TGTGCCAGCGGGTTGACAGGGAGCTATGGCTACACCTTC. The chain employs TRBV7-9 and TRBJ1-2; 7 bases fit TRBD1. Trimming removed 8 bases from V and 4 bases from J; junction bases left unmatched: 7. This CDR3 has 13 amino acids. Germline CDR1 reads SEHNR; CDR2 reads FQNEAQ (reference sequence).

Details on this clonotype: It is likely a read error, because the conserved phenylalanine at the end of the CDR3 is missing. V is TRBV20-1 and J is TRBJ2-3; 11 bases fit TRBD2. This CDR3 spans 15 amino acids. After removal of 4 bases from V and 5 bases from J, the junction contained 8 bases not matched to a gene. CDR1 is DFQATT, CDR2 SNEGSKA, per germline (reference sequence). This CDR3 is CSATPASGRLDTQYS. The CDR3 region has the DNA TGCAGTGCTACCCCGGCTAGCGGGAGGTTAGATACGCAGTATTCT.

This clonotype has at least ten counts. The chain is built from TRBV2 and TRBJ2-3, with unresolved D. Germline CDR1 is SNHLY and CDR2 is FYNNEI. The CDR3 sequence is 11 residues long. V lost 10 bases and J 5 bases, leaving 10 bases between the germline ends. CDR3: CATTSGDTQYF. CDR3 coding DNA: TGTGCCACGACCTCTGGAGATACGCAGTATTTT.

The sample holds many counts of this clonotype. CDR3 nucleotides: TGTGCCAGCAGACAACTGGGGGCGCAAGGAGGCTACACCTTC. Translation gives CASRQLGAQGGYTF. The rearrangement links TRBV14 to TRBJ1-2, with D possibly being TRBD1 (6 bases). The CDR3 is 14 amino acids. Trimming took off 6 bases at V and 8 bases at J, with 19 bases between the two ends. CDR1 is SGHDN, CDR2 FVKESK, per germline.

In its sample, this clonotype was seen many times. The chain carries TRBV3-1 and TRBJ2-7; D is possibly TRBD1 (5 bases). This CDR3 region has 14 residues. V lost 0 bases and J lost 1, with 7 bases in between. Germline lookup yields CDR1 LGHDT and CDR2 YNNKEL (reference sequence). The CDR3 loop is CASSQDTGSYEQYF. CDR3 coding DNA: TGTGCCAGCAGCCAAGATACAGGTTCCTACGAGCAGTACTTC.

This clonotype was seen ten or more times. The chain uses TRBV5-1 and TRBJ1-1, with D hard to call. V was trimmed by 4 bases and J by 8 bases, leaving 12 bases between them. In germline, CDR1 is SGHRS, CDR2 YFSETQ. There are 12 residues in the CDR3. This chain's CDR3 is CASSQTKDEAFF. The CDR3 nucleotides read TGCGCCAGCAGCCAGACCAAGGACGAAGCTTTCTTT.